The 2 T cell receptor beta chains listed next were all sequenced from one sample in a study of T cell responses to AZD1222 COVID-19 vaccine. Sequencing used immunoSEQ multiplex PCR; TCRdb keeps in-frame clones, though not all of them. This table has 150,000 to 200,000 clones, 90% to 95% appearing once. Here the sequenced sample was peripheral blood, taken 28 days after the second dose of the MenACWY control vaccine. The receptor set was obtained from an adult who received the MenACWY meningococcal vaccine as a control.

The chain recombines TRBV6-1 with TRBJ1-2; perhaps TRBD1 as D (5 bases). Germline V gene sequence: CDR1 MNHNS, CDR2 SASEGT. Trimming took off 3 bases at V and 8 bases at J, with 22 bases between the two ends. The CDR3 extends over 16 amino acids. The DNA for the CDR3 is TGTGCCAGCAGTGAGTTAGTGAGGGTGGAACGGGGCGGCTACACCTTC. It is translated as CASSELVRVERGGYTF.

The chain combines TRBV5-6 with TRBJ2-6; D is undetermined. From germline, CDR1 is SGHDT and CDR2 YYEEEE. The ends were cut back, 4 bases at V and 1 base at J, with 9 bases in the middle. The CDR3 sequence is 15 residues long. CDR3 in DNA: TGTGCCAGCAGCCCGACGGCGTCTGGGGCCAACGTCCTGACTTTC. Residues: CASSPTASGANVLTF.